These 14 T cell receptor beta chains share one sample of origin, sequenced in a study of CD8+ T cells in alopecia areata. Following RNA extraction, reverse transcription yielded cDNA that acted as the sequencing template. The assay was immunoSEQ multiplex PCR, and TCRdb's table has in-frame clones only and misses some. The table shows about 130,000 clones, with about 60% occurring only once. The sample here was CD4+ T cells sorted from blood, taken at week 0. The source is a human donor with alopecia areata.

The rearrangement uses TRBV6-6 and TRBJ1-2, with a possible D match to TRBD1 (5 bases). Germline V lookup: CDR1 MNHNY, CDR2 SVGAGI (reference sequence). V was shortened by 4 bases and J by 5 bases, with 8 bases between the two germline ends. The CDR3 length is 12 residues. The CDR3 spells CASSSDSYGYTF. Written as DNA, the CDR3 is TGTGCCAGCAGTTCAGACAGTTATGGCTACACCTTC.

The CDR3 DNA reads as TGTGCCAGCAGCTTAACAGGGATGCCAGAGACCCAGTACTTC. Translation: CASSLTGMPETQYF. This chain links TRBV7-8 with TRBJ2-5; tentatively, D is TRBD1 (6 bases). The CDR3 has 14 residues. Per the germline V gene, CDR1 is SGHVS and CDR2 is FQNEAQ. Trimming removed 2 bases at V and 4 bases at J, with 11 bases between.

This clone has only a few counts. CDR3 nucleotide sequence: TGCAGCGTTGAGGCCCTTGGGCCCACCTACGAGCAGTACTTC. The encoded protein is CSVEALGPTYEQYF. The J gene is TRBJ2-7, the V gene TRBV29-1; D call uncertain. CDR1 is SQVTM, CDR2 ANQGSEA, per germline. This CDR3 is built from 14 residues. V lost 3 bases to trimming and J lost 2 bases, with 14 bases between them.

The chain uses TRBV29-1 and TRBJ2-3, with 8 bases identical to TRBD1. This CDR3 has 14 amino acids. V dropped 6 bases and J dropped 4; count of bases not matched to a gene: 9. Germline CDR1 SQVTM, CDR2 ANQGSEA. CDR3 DNA: TGCAGCGTGCTCCAGGGGGCGGGTGCAGATACGCAGTATTTT. Its protein product is CSVLQGAGADTQYF.

The V call is TRBV29-1, the J call TRBJ2-1; TRBD2 agrees at 12 bases. Trimming removed 6 bases from V and 0 bases from J; junction bases left unmatched: 3. Per the germline V gene, CDR1 is SQVTM and CDR2 is ANQGSEA. This CDR3 comprises 15 residues. Written as DNA, the CDR3 is TGCAGCGTGCGGGGACTAGCGGGCTCCTACAATGAGCAGTTCTTC. Its protein is CSVRGLAGSYNEQFF.

The V and J genes are TRBV29-1 and TRBJ1-2, with D possibly being TRBD1 (6 bases). This CDR3 has 13 residues. Germline loops: CDR1 SQVTM, CDR2 ANQGSEA. The V and J ends lost 3 bases and 7 bases respectively, with 15 bases between them. The CDR3 DNA reads TGCAGCGTTGATAAACAGGGAAGTGGTGGCTACACCTTC. Protein: CSVDKQGSGGYTF. The whole variable domain, filled in from reference TRBV29-1 and TRBJ1-2, reads SAVISQKPSRDICQRGTSLTIQCQVDSQVTMMFWYRQQPGQSLTLIATANQGSEATYESGFVIDKFPISRPNLTFSTLTVSNMSPEDSSIYLCSVDKQGSGGYTFGSGTRLTVV.

This chain joins TRBV15 and TRBJ1-1; D gene unclear. CDR3 length equals 15 residues. Germline V gene sequence: CDR1 LNHNV, CDR2 YYDKDF (reference sequence). The ends were cut back, 0 bases at V and 8 bases at J, with 16 bases in the middle. In DNA form, the CDR3 reads TGTGCCACCAGCAGAGATGGAATTCGAGGGTCCGAAGCTTTCTTT. Protein product: CATSRDGIRGSEAFF.

V and J are TRBV29-1 and TRBJ2-3; D remains unclear. The V end was cut by 6 bases, the J end by 2 bases, with 12 bases between. Germline-derived CDR1 and CDR2 are SQVTM and ANQGSEA. This CDR3 comprises 13 residues. The CDR3 DNA sequence: TGCAGCGTCCCCTCCGCGGCCACAGATACGCAGTATTTT. It codes for CSVPSAATDTQYF.

This chain joins TRBV13 and TRBJ1-2, with D possibly TRBD1 on 6 matching bases. CDR1 is PRHDT, CDR2 FYEKMQ, per germline (reference sequence). Trimming pared 4 bases from V and 0 bases from J, leaving 9 bases between. The length of the CDR3 is 14 residues. This chain's CDR3 is CASSSTGTNYGYTF. The CDR3 DNA follows: TGTGCCAGCAGCTCCACAGGGACTAACTATGGCTACACCTTC.

This chain joins TRBV30 and TRBJ2-1; 8 positions agree with TRBD2. CDR1 is GTSNPN and CDR2 is SVGIG in the germline V gene (reference sequence). CDR3 size: 13 residues. The V segment lost 2 bases and the J segment 7 bases; nucleotides outside the gene matches: 4. Here the CDR3 reads CAWSSGTRNEQFF. CDR3 nucleotide sequence: TGTGCCTGGAGTTCCGGGACTAGAAATGAGCAGTTCTTC. Full variable domain (rest looked up from reference TRBV30 and TRBJ2-1): SQTIHQWPATLVQPVGSPLSLECTVEGTSNPNLYWYRQAAGRGLQLLFYSVGIGQISSEVPQNLSASRPQDRQFILSSKKLLLSDSGFYLCAWSSGTRNEQFFGPGTRLTVL.

The chain joins TRBV27 to TRBJ2-5; D gene uncertain. The length of the CDR3 is 13 residues. The germline gives CDR1 MNHEY, CDR2 SMNVEV (reference sequence). V was cut by 3 bases and J by 3 bases, with 8 bases left in between. The CDR3 DNA is TGTGCCAGCAGTTTTACGATAGAAGAGACCCAGTACTTC. This encodes CASSFTIEETQYF.

The chain couples TRBV7-3 to TRBJ2-1; 7 bases match TRBD1. The germline gives CDR1 SGHTA, CDR2 FQGTGA. CDR3 length equals 15 residues. Germline trimming cut 0 bases from V and 8 bases from J; bases unmatched to any gene: 7. CDR3 amino acids: CASSLTAQGGHEQFF. CDR3 bases: TGTGCCAGCAGCTTAACAGCGCAAGGGGGCCATGAGCAGTTCTTC. Variable domain in full (rest from reference TRBV7-3 and TRBJ2-1): GAGVSQTPSNKVTEKGKYVELRCDPISGHTALYWYRQSLGQGPEFLIYFQGTGAADDSGLPNDRFFAVRPEGSVSTLKIQRTERGDSAVYLCASSLTAQGGHEQFFGPGTRLTVL.

This chain uses TRBV29-1 with TRBJ2-2; a possible D gene is TRBD2 (6 bases). The V gene lost 6 bases and the J gene lost 6 bases, with 17 bases spanning the gap. Per germline, CDR1 SQVTM and CDR2 ANQGSEA. This CDR3 is 14 amino acids long. CDR3 DNA: TGCAGCGTCGCCAGCGGGTCCGCAGCCGGGGAGCTGTTTTTT. Amino acids: CSVASGSAAGELFF.

This clone was seen only a few times. V is TRBV30 and J is TRBJ1-1; D not certain. This CDR3 is built from 14 residues. Looked up from germline, CDR1 is GTSNPN and CDR2 is SVGIG (reference sequence). The V and J ends lost 4 bases and 1 base respectively, with 13 bases between them. The CDR3 is CAWNLLLSNTEAFF. The CDR3 DNA is TGTGCCTGGAATCTACTTCTCTCGAACACTGAAGCTTTCTTT. Drawing the rest from reference TRBV30 and TRBJ1-1, the complete variable domain is SQTIHQWPATLVQPVGSPLSLECTVEGTSNPNLYWYRQAAGRGLQLLFYSVGIGQISSEVPQNLSASRPQDRQFILSSKKLLLSDSGFYLCAWNLLLSNTEAFFGQGTRLTVV.